What follows are 24 T cell receptor beta chains derived from one specimen sequenced in a study of T cell changes during pregnancy in multiple sclerosis. The assay was immunoSEQ multiplex PCR, and TCRdb's table has in-frame clones only and misses some. The sample includes 65,000 to 95,000 clones, roughly 91% of them seen just once. The material was peripheral blood, obtained after pregnancy. These receptors were collected from a female donor in good health, enrolled as a control in a pregnancy study.

The V gene is TRBV7-9, the J gene TRBJ1-5, with D possibly TRBD1 on 5 matching bases. Per germline, CDR1 SEHNR and CDR2 FQNEAQ (reference sequence). The CDR3 contains 14 residues. Trimming took 6 bases from V and 5 from J, leaving 14 bases between them. CDR3 DNA sequence: TGTGCCAGCAGTCAACAACGGGGGGATCAGCCCCAGCATTTT. Its protein is CASSQQRGDQPQHF.

This chain connects TRBV18 to TRBJ1-2; 7 bases match TRBD1. The V gene end was trimmed by 6 bases and the J gene end by 4 bases; junction bases not matched to a gene: 17. CDR3 length equals 17 residues. Germline V gene lookup returns CDR1 KGHSH and CDR2 LQKENI. CDR3 coding DNA: TGTGCCAGCTCCAACACCGGGGACAGAGGGTTTTCCTATGGCTACACCTTC. Translated, it gives CASSNTGDRGFSYGYTF.

The chain combines TRBV11-2 with TRBJ2-3; 13 positions match TRBD2. The trim removed 3 bases at V and 3 bases at J, leaving 3 bases unmatched. In germline, CDR1 is SGHAT, CDR2 FQNNGV. The CDR3 has 16 amino acids. CDR3 in DNA: TGTGCCAGCAGCTTCAGGACTAGCGGGAGAACAGATACGCAGTATTTT. This encodes CASSFRTSGRTDTQYF.

This rearrangement joins TRBV6-6 to TRBJ2-7, with 7 bases fitting TRBD1. The CDR3 length is 12 residues. Trimming removed 10 bases from V and 0 bases from J; junction bases left unmatched: 3. Looked up from germline, CDR1 is MNHNY and CDR2 is SVGAGI (reference sequence). CDR3 protein: CATSGGSYEQYF. The CDR3 DNA is TGTGCCACCTCAGGGGGCTCCTACGAGCAGTACTTC.

The gene calls are TRBV5-6 and TRBJ2-7, with D tentatively TRBD2 (7 bases). Trimming removed 4 bases from V and 6 bases from J, with 23 bases in between. The CDR3 totals 16 residues. Looked up from germline, CDR1 is SGHDT and CDR2 is YYEEEE. The CDR3: CASSQLAGAPGAEQYF. The CDR3 DNA follows: TGTGCCAGCAGCCAGCTGGCGGGGGCGCCTGGGGCCGAGCAGTACTTC. Full variable domain (remainder filled in from reference TRBV5-6 and TRBJ2-7): DAGVTQSPTHLIKTRGQQVTLRCSPKSGHDTVSWYQQALGQGPQFIFQYYEEEERQRGNFPDRFSGHQFPNYSSELNVNALLLGDSALYLCASSQLAGAPGAEQYFGPGTRLTVT.

The chain has TRBV11-2 and TRBJ1-6; D gene ambiguous. Per the germline V gene, CDR1 is SGHAT and CDR2 is FQNNGV. This CDR3 has 15 residues. V was clipped by 5 bases and J by 0 bases, with 8 bases between them. The CDR3 protein is CASSRVPSYNSPLHF. As DNA, the CDR3 is TGTGCCAGCAGCCGGGTGCCCTCCTATAATTCACCCCTCCACTTT.

The chain is built from TRBV4-1 and TRBJ1-1; maybe TRBD1 (5 bases). Trimming took off 4 bases at V and 3 bases at J, with 18 bases between the two ends. The CDR3 runs to 16 residues. Germline V gene lookup returns CDR1 MGHRA and CDR2 YSYEKL. CDR3 DNA sequence: TGCGCCAGCAGCCTAGAACCGGGACTACTAGACACTGAAGCTTTCTTT. It translates to CASSLEPGLLDTEAFF.

The chain recombines TRBV27 with TRBJ2-3, with 10 bases matching TRBD2. The J segment lost 2 bases and the V segment lost 2 bases, leaving 10 bases of the junction unmatched. The CDR3 length is 18 residues. Germline V gene data show CDR1 as MNHEY and CDR2 as SMNVEV (reference sequence). DNA for the CDR3: TGTGCCAGCAGTTTAGAAATCTCGACTAGCGGGCACACAGATACGCAGTATTTT. Amino acids: CASSLEISTSGHTDTQYF.

V and J are TRBV9 and TRBJ2-5; D perhaps matches TRBD2 (5 bases). CDR3 length: 16 amino acids. Trimming stripped 0 bases from V and 5 bases from J, with 17 bases between. Germline-derived CDR1 and CDR2 are SGDLS and YYNGEE. The CDR3 sequence: CASSVGGRGSSETQYF. The DNA of the CDR3 is TGTGCCAGCAGCGTAGGTGGGCGCGGGTCGTCGGAGACCCAGTACTTC.

The V gene is TRBV28, the J gene TRBJ1-3, with 7 bases identical to TRBD1. This CDR3 is built from 14 residues. Losses at the gene ends were 5 bases for V and 2 bases for J; bases not matched to a gene: 3. Per the germline V gene, CDR1 is MDHEN and CDR2 is SYDVKM. The CDR3 protein is CASSQTGAGNTIYF. CDR3 coding DNA: TGTGCCAGCAGTCAAACAGGGGCTGGAAACACCATATATTTT. Combining the CDR3 with reference TRBV28 and TRBJ1-3 gives the whole variable domain DVKVTQSSRYLVKRTGEKVFLECVQDMDHENMFWYRQDPGLGLRLIYFSYDVKMKEKGDIPEGYSVSREKKERFSLILESASTNQTSMYLCASSQTGAGNTIYFGEGSWLTVV.

V and J are TRBV23-1 and TRBJ1-4, with a weak D call TRBD1 (6 bases). TRBV23-1 is labeled an ORF, and its function is uncertain. Trimming removed 3 bases at V and 8 bases at J, with 16 bases between. CDR3 length: 15 amino acids. CDR3 region: CASSQHRVVGEKLFF. DNA of the CDR3: TGCGCCAGCAGTCAGCACAGGGTCGTTGGGGAAAAACTGTTTTTT.

The chain is built from TRBV4-1 and TRBJ2-7; weak D call: TRBD2 (5 bases). Germline CDR1 is MGHRA and CDR2 is YSYEKL. This CDR3 spans 13 amino acids. Trimming took off 1 base at V and 4 bases at J, with 8 bases between the two ends. The CDR3 loop is CASSQAPGYEQYF. The CDR3 DNA sequence: TGCGCCAGCAGCCAAGCCCCGGGGTACGAGCAGTACTTC.

The chain recombines TRBV7-3 with TRBJ2-1; no definite D call. This CDR3 comprises 12 residues. Trimming cost V 7 bases and J 12 bases, with 16 bases left between them. Looked up from germline, CDR1 is SGHTA and CDR2 is FQGTGA. The CDR3 spells CASNDSGGRQFF. CDR3 nucleotides: TGTGCCAGCAACGACTCCGGCGGTCGGCAGTTCTTC. Complete variable domain (other parts from reference TRBV7-3 and TRBJ2-1): GAGVSQTPSNKVTEKGKYVELRCDPISGHTALYWYRQSLGQGPEFLIYFQGTGAADDSGLPNDRFFAVRPEGSVSTLKIQRTERGDSAVYLCASNDSGGRQFFGPGTRLTVL.

This clone is a singleton in its sample. The CDR3 here is CASSHGGGAWADTQYF. The CDR3 bases are TGTGCCAGCAGCCATGGCGGGGGGGCTTGGGCAGATACGCAGTATTTT. The chain carries TRBV4-2 and TRBJ2-3; 9 nucleotides agree with TRBD2. Per germline, CDR1 LGHNA and CDR2 YNFKEQ. The CDR3 covers 16 residues. V dropped 3 bases and J dropped 4; count of bases not matched to a gene: 8.

The V and J genes are TRBV7-9 and TRBJ1-2; D remains ambiguous. CDR1 and CDR2 from the germline V gene are SEHNR and FQNEAQ (reference sequence). The CDR3 runs 16 residues. Trimming cost V 2 bases and J 4 bases, with 17 bases left between them. For the CDR3, the DNA is TGTGCCAGCAGCTTAACTGGTCCCTCGGGAATCTATGGCTACACCTTC. It encodes CASSLTGPSGIYGYTF.

The chain has TRBV19 and TRBJ2-7, with TRBD1 as a possible D gene (5 bases). Germline values: CDR1 LNHDA, CDR2 SQIVND (reference sequence). The germline V and J ends were trimmed by 5 bases and 1 base, with 9 bases remaining between them. The CDR3 sequence is 13 residues long. The CDR3 sequence: CASSYQGSYEQYF. CDR3 in DNA: TGTGCCAGTAGTTATCAGGGTTCCTACGAGCAGTACTTC.

The genes are TRBV9 and TRBJ2-5; 8 nucleotides match TRBD1. Germline values: CDR1 SGDLS, CDR2 YYNGEE. This CDR3 comprises 15 residues. V trimming: 3 bases; J trimming: 5 bases; junction bases outside the gene matches: 9. The CDR3 nucleotides read TGTGCCAGCAGCGCCTACAGGGGGTTGTGGGAGACCCAGTACTTC. It translates to CASSAYRGLWETQYF. The variable domain in full, with the rest retrieved from reference TRBV9 and TRBJ2-5, is DSGVTQTPKHLITATGQRVTLRCSPRSGDLSVYWYQQSLDQGLQFLIQYYNGEERAKGNILERFSAQQFPDLHSELNLSSLELGDSALYFCASSAYRGLWETQYFGPGTRLLVL.

This clone was detected once. The chain has TRBV11-2 and TRBJ2-2, with D perhaps matching TRBD2 (7 bases). Germline V lookup: CDR1 SGHAT, CDR2 FQNNGV. CDR3 length: 17 residues. Trimming removed 5 bases at V and 2 bases at J, with 18 bases between. The CDR3: CASSRPPGGLNTGELFF. Written as DNA, the CDR3 is TGTGCCAGCAGCCGCCCACCGGGGGGCCTAAACACCGGGGAGCTGTTTTTT.

The V gene is TRBV15, the J gene TRBJ2-3; 14 nucleotides agree with TRBD2. Per the germline V gene, CDR1 is LNHNV and CDR2 is YYDKDF (reference sequence). V lost 5 bases, J lost 4 bases, and 5 bases stayed unmatched. This CDR3 is 16 amino acids long. The CDR3 reads CATSGGTSGGPDTQYF. The CDR3 region has the DNA TGTGCCACCAGCGGGGGGACTAGCGGGGGCCCAGATACGCAGTATTTT. The whole variable domain, filled in from reference TRBV15 and TRBJ2-3, reads DAMVIQNPRYQVTQFGKPVTLSCSQTLNHNVMYWYQQKSSQAPKLLFHYYDKDFNNEADTPDNFQSRRPNTSFCFLDIRSPGLGDTAMYLCATSGGTSGGPDTQYFGPGTRLTVL.

The sample holds one count of this clone. The chain combines TRBV15 with TRBJ1-3, with D hard to call. V lost 5 bases, J lost 4 bases, and 9 bases lay in between. Germline V gene sequence: CDR1 LNHNV, CDR2 YYDKDF (reference sequence). The CDR3 is 13 amino acids. This CDR3 is CATSGERGNTIYF. The CDR3 region has the DNA TGTGCCACCAGCGGTGAGAGAGGAAACACCATATATTTT.

The chain links TRBV11-2 to TRBJ2-2; no definite D call. This CDR3 contains 14 residues. V gave up 5 bases and J gave up 4 bases, with 11 bases separating them. The germline V gene encodes CDR1 SGHAT and CDR2 FQNNGV. The CDR3: CASSGPAATGELFF. CDR3 sequence (DNA): TGTGCCAGCAGCGGGCCCGCCGCCACCGGGGAGCTGTTTTTT.

The chain recombines TRBV5-1 with TRBJ2-1; 13 bases map to TRBD2. The J segment lost 6 bases and the V segment lost 7 bases, leaving 7 bases of the junction unmatched. CDR1 is SGHRS, CDR2 YFSETQ, per germline. The length of the CDR3 is 15 residues. The CDR3 spells CASSGLAGLGNEQFF. The CDR3 DNA reads as TGCGCCAGCTCGGGACTAGCGGGGTTGGGCAATGAGCAGTTCTTC.

This chain connects TRBV5-4 to TRBJ1-6; possibly TRBD1 for D (6 bases). The ends were cut back, 0 bases at V and 5 bases at J, with 12 bases in the middle. Germline assignment: CDR1 SGHNT and CDR2 YYREEE (reference sequence). The CDR3 consists of 16 residues. The CDR3 here is CASSLAGAGDNSPLHF. The CDR3 nucleotides are TGTGCCAGCAGCTTGGCTGGGGCAGGGGATAATTCACCCCTCCACTTT.

This clone was observed a single time. For the CDR3, the DNA is TGTGCCAGCAGCCAAGATCTCGGCGGGTACAATGAGCAGTTCTTC. It codes for CASSQDLGGYNEQFF. The chain joins TRBV14 to TRBJ2-1; TRBD2 is a possible D gene (5 bases). This CDR3 has 15 amino acids. Per germline, CDR1 SGHDN and CDR2 FVKESK. Deletions cut 0 bases from V and 4 bases from J, with 10 bases between.